The clone carrying this T cell receptor beta chain was recorded once. The data were obtained in a study of PD-L1 blockade in urothelial cancer. Study-level background: Bladder-origin urothelial cancer in males described about nine tenths of the roughly 29 patients. Peripheral blood specimens exhibited a median yield of approximately 150,000 T cells.

Measured with immunoSEQ multiplex PCR; TCRdb has only the in-frame clones, and not every one. Counted here are about 88,000 clones, roughly 90% occurring once; the ten biggest clones make up 9.4%. Sequences were derived from PBMCs, sampled around atezolizumab (anti-PD-L1) treatment. This receptor was taken from a man aged 60 to 69 with urothelial cancer.

The CDR3 region has the DNA TGTGCCAGCACTCCGGGACTAGCGGATCAGTATTTT. Residues: CASTPGLADQYF. J is TRBJ2-3 and V is TRBV28; 11 nucleotides agree with TRBD2. V was pared by 7 bases and J by 12 bases, with 6 bases of the junction left unmatched. Per the germline V gene, CDR1 is MDHEN and CDR2 is SYDVKM. The CDR3 spans 12 residues.